Shown below are 24 T cell receptor beta chains from a single sample sequenced in a study of T cell responses to AZD1222 COVID-19 vaccine. Generated by immunoSEQ multiplex PCR, the TCRdb table keeps only in-frame clones and is missing some. Of approximately 79,000 clones detected, about 88% appear once; the ten largest clones hold roughly a tenth. The source material was peripheral blood, sampled on day 0 of AZD1222 vaccination. These receptor sequences come from an adult in good health.

The J gene is TRBJ2-7, the V gene TRBV5-4; D perhaps matches TRBD2 (5 bases). This CDR3 comprises 15 residues. Trimming shortened V by 3 bases and J by 4 bases, and 17 bases separated the two germline ends. CDR1 SGHNT and CDR2 YYREEE come from the germline V gene (reference sequence). DNA for the CDR3: TGTGCCAGCAGCTCAACGGGCGGAGGTGGGTACGAGCAGTACTTC. Its translation: CASSSTGGGGYEQYF.

The J gene is TRBJ1-2, the V gene TRBV19; the D is unclear. The V end was cut by 3 bases, the J end by 5 bases, with 10 bases between. The CDR3 loop spans 13 amino acids. From germline, CDR1 is LNHDA and CDR2 SQIVND (reference sequence). The CDR3 DNA sequence: TGTGCCAGTAGTATCGAAGCTAGGTATGGCTACACCTTC. It is translated as CASSIEARYGYTF.

The CDR3 sequence is CASSLAGQGVNSPLHF. The CDR3 nucleotides are TGTGCCAGCAGCTTAGCGGGACAGGGGGTTAATTCACCCCTCCACTTT. The chain is built from TRBV7-9 and TRBJ1-6; 11 nucleotides match TRBD1. There are 16 residues in the CDR3. Germline CDR1 is SEHNR and CDR2 is FQNEAQ (reference sequence). V gave up 0 bases and J gave up 6 bases; unmatched junction bases: 1.

The V call is TRBV6-1, the J call TRBJ1-1; 7 nucleotides agree with TRBD1. J gave up 4 bases and V 1 base, and 3 bases lay outside the gene matches. Germline V gene data show CDR1 as MNHNS and CDR2 as SASEGT. This CDR3 has 14 residues. CDR3 nucleotides: TGTGCCAGCAGTGAAGTGACAGGGATCACTGAAGCTTTCTTT. Its protein is CASSEVTGITEAFF.

The chain carries TRBV7-8 and TRBJ1-1; 11 bases fit TRBD1. Looked up from germline, CDR1 is SGHVS and CDR2 is FQNEAQ. V trimming: 7 bases; J trimming: 5 bases; junction bases outside the gene matches: 6. The CDR3 runs to 14 residues. Here the CDR3 reads CASKGQGARTEAFF. The CDR3 DNA is TGTGCCAGCAAAGGACAGGGGGCAAGAACTGAAGCTTTCTTT. The whole variable domain, remainder taken from reference TRBV7-8 and TRBJ1-1, is GAGVSQSPRYKVAKRGQDVALRCDPISGHVSLFWYQQALGQGPEFLTYFQNEAQLDKSGLPSDRFFAERPEGSVSTLKIQRTQQEDSAVYLCASKGQGARTEAFFGQGTRLTVV.

The chain employs TRBV5-1 and TRBJ1-6; tentatively, D is TRBD1 (6 bases). Trimming removed 3 bases from V and 8 bases from J, with 15 bases in between. CDR1 is SGHRS and CDR2 is YFSETQ in the germline V gene. There are 15 residues in the CDR3. CDR3 sequence: CASSWEDSGDSPLHF. The DNA of the CDR3 is TGCGCCAGCAGCTGGGAGGACAGCGGGGATTCACCCCTCCACTTT. The whole variable domain, filled in from reference TRBV5-1 and TRBJ1-6, reads KAGVTQTPRYLIKTRGQQVTLSCSPISGHRSVSWYQQTPGQGLQFLFEYFSETQRNKGNFPGRFSGRQFSNSRSEMNVSTLELGDSALYLCASSWEDSGDSPLHFGNGTRLTVT.

The V call is TRBV19, the J call TRBJ2-7; no firm D call. Germline V CDR1 and CDR2: LNHDA, SQIVND (reference sequence). The CDR3 length is 13 residues. V was pared by 2 bases and J by 0 bases, with 5 bases between. DNA of the CDR3: TGTGCCAGTAGTATACCGGGCTCCTACGAGCAGTACTTC. Protein: CASSIPGSYEQYF.

The genes are TRBV28 and TRBJ2-7; D may be TRBD2 (6 bases). Looked up from germline, CDR1 is MDHEN and CDR2 is SYDVKM. V gave up 10 bases and J gave up 6 bases, with 25 bases separating them. The CDR3 runs to 15 residues. CDR3: CATATHGGLGGEQYF. The CDR3 region has the DNA TGTGCCACCGCAACCCACGGGGGACTCGGCGGCGAGCAGTACTTC.

This chain links TRBV9 with TRBJ2-3; maybe TRBD1 (6 bases). V dropped 7 bases and J dropped 0 bases, with 12 bases sitting between them. CDR1 is SGDLS and CDR2 is YYNGEE in the germline V gene. The CDR3 runs to 14 residues. In DNA, the CDR3 is TGTGCCAGCCGCTGGACAGCTAGCACAGATACGCAGTATTTT. Translation: CASRWTASTDTQYF.

This chain connects TRBV19 to TRBJ1-1; D remains ambiguous. In germline, CDR1 is LNHDA, CDR2 SQIVND (reference sequence). The CDR3 sequence is 13 residues long. V was trimmed by 2 bases and J by 4 bases, leaving 8 bases between them. CDR3 nucleotide sequence: TGTGCCAGTAGTATATCGAGGTCCACTGAAGCTTTCTTT. This sequence encodes CASSISRSTEAFF.

The rearrangement links TRBV10-3 to TRBJ2-1, with 10 bases aligning to TRBD2. With 7 bases clipped from V and 0 bases from J, the junction kept 6 bases outside the gene matches. This CDR3 region has 16 residues. CDR1 ENHRY and CDR2 SYGVKD come from the germline V gene. The CDR3 reads CAINPLAGSSYNEQFF. The CDR3 bases are TGTGCCATCAACCCACTAGCGGGGAGCTCCTACAATGAGCAGTTCTTC.

This sequence joins TRBV10-3 and TRBJ2-2, with 8 nucleotides matching TRBD1. The junction had 4 bases not matched to a gene; V was cut back by 5 bases and J by 2 bases. Germline CDR1 ENHRY, CDR2 SYGVKD. The CDR3 sequence is 15 residues long. The CDR3 is CAISPGQANTGELFF. CDR3 nucleotide sequence: TGTGCCATCAGTCCGGGACAGGCAAACACCGGGGAGCTGTTTTTT.

The chain is built from TRBV29-1 and TRBJ1-2; 7 bases line up with TRBD1. J was trimmed by 7 bases and V by 1 base; bases with no gene match: 9. The CDR3 totals 14 residues. The germline V gene encodes CDR1 SQVTM and CDR2 ANQGSEA. The CDR3 region has the DNA TGCAGCGTTGAAGGAAGGACAGGACTCATTGGCTACACCTTC. As protein: CSVEGRTGLIGYTF.

V gene TRBV11-2 combines with J gene TRBJ2-3, with D hard to call. There are 13 residues in the CDR3. CDR1 SGHAT and CDR2 FQNNGV come from the germline V gene. With 8 bases removed from V and 4 bases from J, the gap between germline ends came to 13 bases. CDR3 DNA: TGTGCCAGCTCCCGAGGTGGAGCAGATACGCAGTATTTT. The encoded protein is CASSRGGADTQYF.

The chain recombines TRBV28 with TRBJ1-6, with D unresolved. The CDR3 is 16 residues long. Per the germline V gene, CDR1 is MDHEN and CDR2 is SYDVKM. The V end was cut by 5 bases, the J end by 0 bases, with 11 bases between. CDR3 residues: CASSPRRGSYNSPLHF. In nucleotides, the CDR3 is TGTGCCAGCAGTCCCAGAAGAGGCTCCTATAATTCACCCCTCCACTTT.

This sequence joins TRBV7-8 and TRBJ1-5; TRBD1 is a possible D gene (6 bases). The germline CDR1 and CDR2 sequences are SGHVS and FQNEAQ. This CDR3 comprises 16 residues. The germline V and J ends were trimmed by 5 bases and 1 base, with 15 bases remaining between them. CDR3 bases: TGTGCCAGCAGCCCCCTGGGGGGCGGGAGCAATCAGCCCCAGCATTTT. It is translated as CASSPLGGGSNQPQHF. The full variable domain, rest sourced from reference TRBV7-8 and TRBJ1-5, is GAGVSQSPRYKVAKRGQDVALRCDPISGHVSLFWYQQALGQGPEFLTYFQNEAQLDKSGLPSDRFFAERPEGSVSTLKIQRTQQEDSAVYLCASSPLGGGSNQPQHFGDGTRLSIL.

The chain joins TRBV6-5 to TRBJ2-3, with unresolved D. CDR1 is MNHEY, CDR2 SVGAGI, per germline. The CDR3 length is 13 residues. V was pared by 4 bases and J by 2 bases, with 7 bases between. Written as DNA, the CDR3 is TGTGCCAGCAGTTCGGGTTTCACAGATACGCAGTATTTT. Residues: CASSSGFTDTQYF.

This clone was counted only a few times. The chain combines TRBV5-5 with TRBJ1-1; D is unresolved. This CDR3 spans 14 amino acids. Trimming took off 7 bases at V and 1 base at J, with 14 bases between the two ends. Germline V gives CDR1 SGHKS, CDR2 YYEKEE (reference sequence). The DNA of the CDR3 is TGTGCCAGCTCCTCCGCGGTGGGGAACACTGAAGCTTTCTTT. Its translation: CASSSAVGNTEAFF.

This chain links TRBV18 with TRBJ1-3; D is ambiguous. From germline, CDR1 is KGHSH and CDR2 LQKENI. Trimming took off 2 bases at V and 0 bases at J, with 14 bases between the two ends. The CDR3 is 17 residues long. CDR3 nucleotide sequence: TGTGCCAGCTCACCAATTAGTCTAAGTAGCTCTGGAAACACCATATATTTT. Translation gives CASSPISLSSSGNTIYF.

Only a few counts were recorded for this clone. The chain recombines TRBV7-7 with TRBJ2-3; TRBD1 matches at 7 bases. This CDR3 is built from 15 residues. V shed 1 base and J 0 bases; nucleotides not matched to a gene: 1. Germline loops: CDR1 SSHAT, CDR2 FNYEAQ (reference sequence). The CDR3 here is CASSLGDSSTDTQYF. The CDR3 DNA is TGTGCCAGCAGCTTAGGGGACAGCAGCACAGATACGCAGTATTTT.

V usage is TRBV7-9 and J usage is TRBJ1-1; D perhaps matches TRBD1 (6 bases). The CDR3 covers 14 residues. The V gene's germline CDR1 is SEHNR and CDR2 FQNEAQ (reference sequence). V was pared by 8 bases and J by 4 bases, with 17 bases between. The CDR3 sequence is CASWGGRTATEAFF. The CDR3 DNA follows: TGTGCCAGCTGGGGGGGCCGAACAGCCACTGAAGCTTTCTTT.

The V call is TRBV11-1, the J call TRBJ2-5; 13 positions agree with TRBD2. V gave up 5 bases and J gave up 5 bases; unmatched junction bases: 8. There are 16 residues in the CDR3. The V gene's germline CDR1 is SGHAT and CDR2 FQDESV (reference sequence). The CDR3 nucleotides are TGTGCCAGCAGCCCTCTACTAGCGGGAGGGGGTGAGACCCAGTACTTC. It codes for CASSPLLAGGGETQYF. Complete variable domain (other parts from reference TRBV11-1 and TRBJ2-5): EAEVAQSPRYKITEKSQAVAFWCDPISGHATLYWYRQILGQGPELLVQFQDESVVDDSQLPKDRFSAERLKGVDSTLKIQPAELGDSAMYLCASSPLLAGGGETQYFGPGTRLLVL.

The chain uses TRBV7-8 and TRBJ2-5; 7 nucleotides align to TRBD1. V dropped 5 bases and J dropped 5; count of bases not matched to a gene: 8. This CDR3 spans 14 amino acids. CDR1 is SGHVS and CDR2 is FQNEAQ in the germline V gene. The CDR3 DNA reads as TGTGCCAGCAGCACCCGGACAGGCCGGGAGACCCAGTACTTC. It translates to CASSTRTGRETQYF.

This chain links TRBV6-5 with TRBJ2-7, with D unresolved. Germline CDR1 and CDR2: MNHEY and SVGAGI. V lost 8 bases, J lost 4 bases, and 15 bases lay in between. The CDR3 runs to 13 residues. CDR3 nucleotide sequence: TGTGCCAGCGGCCACGGTGTCAGGTACGAGCAGTACTTC. Its protein is CASGHGVRYEQYF.